A single TCR beta chain is shown here with its context. Its antigen is currently unknown. The source of the sample is a study of cytomegalovirus exposure and HLA in healthy donors. Overall study findings and caveats: In a later analysis, HLA-associated beta chains showed higher expansion and lower generation probabilities than comparable chains.

The CDR3 has 15 residues. CDR1 is SEHNR, CDR2 FQNEAQ, per germline (reference sequence). V was pared by 5 bases and J by 3 bases, with 6 bases of the junction left unmatched. With 60 Vbeta and 13 Jbeta primers, the PCR was carried out. Clones were read by immunoSEQ multiplex PCR, and TCRdb kept only the in-frame ones, dropping some. The data hold about 190,000 clones, with 74% observed a single time. The chain recombines TRBV7-9 with TRBJ2-1; 8 bases are shared with TRBD1. Specimen: PBMCs. This clonotype was sampled from a woman aged 25 to 39 in good health and CMV-seropositive. The CDR3 bases are TGTGCCAGCAGCCCATCGGACAGGGTCTACAATGAGCAGTTCTTC. It yields the protein CASSPSDRVYNEQFF.